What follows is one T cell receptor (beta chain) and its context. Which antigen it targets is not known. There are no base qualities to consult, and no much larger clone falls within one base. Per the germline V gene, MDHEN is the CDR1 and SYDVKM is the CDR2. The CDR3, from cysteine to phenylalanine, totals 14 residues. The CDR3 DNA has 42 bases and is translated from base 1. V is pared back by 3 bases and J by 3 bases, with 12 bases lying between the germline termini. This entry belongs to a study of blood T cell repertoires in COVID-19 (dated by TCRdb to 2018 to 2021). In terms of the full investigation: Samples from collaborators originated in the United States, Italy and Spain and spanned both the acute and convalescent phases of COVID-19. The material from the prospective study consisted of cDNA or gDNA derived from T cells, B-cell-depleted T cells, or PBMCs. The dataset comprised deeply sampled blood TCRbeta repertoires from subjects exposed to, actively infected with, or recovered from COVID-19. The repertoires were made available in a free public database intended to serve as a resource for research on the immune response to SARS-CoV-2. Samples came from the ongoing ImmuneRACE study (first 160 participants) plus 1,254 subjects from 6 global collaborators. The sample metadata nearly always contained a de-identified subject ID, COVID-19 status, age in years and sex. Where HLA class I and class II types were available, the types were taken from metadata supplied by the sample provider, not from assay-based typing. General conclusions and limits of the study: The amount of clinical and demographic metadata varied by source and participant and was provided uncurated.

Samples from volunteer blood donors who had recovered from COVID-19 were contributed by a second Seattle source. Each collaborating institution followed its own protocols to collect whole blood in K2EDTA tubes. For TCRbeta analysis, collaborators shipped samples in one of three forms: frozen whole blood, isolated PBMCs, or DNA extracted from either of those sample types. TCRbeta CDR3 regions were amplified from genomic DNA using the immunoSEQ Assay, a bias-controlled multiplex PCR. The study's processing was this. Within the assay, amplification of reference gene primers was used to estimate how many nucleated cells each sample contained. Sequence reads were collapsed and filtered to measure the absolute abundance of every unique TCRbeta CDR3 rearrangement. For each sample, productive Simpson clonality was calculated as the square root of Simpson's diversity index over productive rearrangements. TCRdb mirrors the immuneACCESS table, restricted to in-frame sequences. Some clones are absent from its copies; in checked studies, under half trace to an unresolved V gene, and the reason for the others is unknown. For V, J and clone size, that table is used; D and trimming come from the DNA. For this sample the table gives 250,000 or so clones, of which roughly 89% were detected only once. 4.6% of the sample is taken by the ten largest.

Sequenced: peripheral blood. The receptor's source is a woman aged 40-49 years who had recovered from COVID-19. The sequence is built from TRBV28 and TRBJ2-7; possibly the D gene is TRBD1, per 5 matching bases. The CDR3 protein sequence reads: CASSFSGSSYEQYF. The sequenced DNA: TGTGCCAGCAGTTTTTCAGGGTCAAGCTACGAGCAGTACTTC.